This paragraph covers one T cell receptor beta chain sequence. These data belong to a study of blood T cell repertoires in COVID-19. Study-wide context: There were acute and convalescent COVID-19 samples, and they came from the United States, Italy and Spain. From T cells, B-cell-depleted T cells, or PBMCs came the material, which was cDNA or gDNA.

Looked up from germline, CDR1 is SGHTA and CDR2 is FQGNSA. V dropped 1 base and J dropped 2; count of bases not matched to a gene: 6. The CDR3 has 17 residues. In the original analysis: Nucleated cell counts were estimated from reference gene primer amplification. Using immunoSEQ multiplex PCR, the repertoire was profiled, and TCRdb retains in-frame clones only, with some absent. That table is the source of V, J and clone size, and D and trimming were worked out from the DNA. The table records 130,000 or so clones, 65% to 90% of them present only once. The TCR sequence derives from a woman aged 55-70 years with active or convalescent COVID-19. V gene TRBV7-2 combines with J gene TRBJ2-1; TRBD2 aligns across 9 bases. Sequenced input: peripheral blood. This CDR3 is CASSLVSGTSPYNEQFF. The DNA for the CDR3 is TGTGCCAGCAGCTTAGTCAGTGGGACTAGCCCCTACAATGAGCAGTTCTTC.